One and the same sample provided the 23 T cell receptor beta chains below, sequenced in a study of cytomegalovirus exposure and HLA in healthy donors. The PCR employed 60 Vbeta primers together with 13 Jbeta primers. Sequenced by immunoSEQ multiplex PCR; TCRdb stores in-frame clones only, minus some. The repertoire has about 130,000 clones, 74% of them found once; the top ten carry 5.8%. The sample was PBMCs. These receptors were collected from a woman in her forties or fifties in good health and CMV-seropositive.

J is TRBJ2-7 and V is TRBV6-1; TRBD1 matches at 8 bases. The germline gives CDR1 MNHNS, CDR2 SASEGT. After removal of 8 bases from V and 5 bases from J, the junction contained 14 bases not matched to a gene. CDR3 size: 15 residues. CDR3 in DNA: TGTGCCAGCGTGTCAACAGGACAGGGTGCGGACGAGCAGTACTTC. Translated: CASVSTGQGADEQYF.

Here the CDR3 DNA reads TGCGCCAGCAGCGTGGGAGCGGGGAAGGAGACCCAGTACTTC. Amino acid sequence: CASSVGAGKETQYF. The chain is built from TRBV5-1 and TRBJ2-5; 7 bases fit TRBD2. CDR1 is SGHRS and CDR2 is YFSETQ in the germline V gene. The CDR3 is 14 residues long. V shed 4 bases, J shed 5 bases, and the junction held 8 bases outside the gene matches.

V is TRBV2 and J is TRBJ2-1, with D tentatively TRBD1 (5 bases). This CDR3 is built from 12 residues. CDR1 and CDR2 from the germline V gene are SNHLY and FYNNEI. V lost 4 bases and J 6 bases, leaving 7 bases between the germline ends. The CDR3 is CASSGTPNEQFF. CDR3 DNA sequence: TGTGCCAGCAGTGGGACACCCAATGAGCAGTTCTTC.

The V gene is TRBV5-1, the J gene TRBJ2-1; 12 nucleotides align to TRBD2. CDR1 and CDR2 from the germline V gene are SGHRS and YFSETQ. The CDR3 spans 15 residues. The junction had 3 bases not matched to a gene; V was cut back by 4 bases and J by 4 bases. This chain's CDR3 is CASSVGTSGYNEQFF. The CDR3 nucleotides read TGCGCCAGCAGCGTGGGGACTAGCGGGTACAATGAGCAGTTCTTC.

Turning to this clone: Within the sample, other DNA sequences also encode this same CDR3. V and J are TRBV19 and TRBJ1-6; 12 positions agree with TRBD1. This CDR3 is built from 15 residues. With 5 bases clipped from V and 7 bases from J, the junction kept 3 bases outside the gene matches. Germline loops: CDR1 LNHDA, CDR2 SQIVND (reference sequence). CDR3 sequence reads: CASSPGTGGNSPLHF. The CDR3 nucleotides read TGTGCCAGTAGTCCCGGGACAGGGGGCAATTCACCCCTCCACTTT.

The genes are TRBV7-2 and TRBJ2-5; 7 bases are shared with TRBD1. V lost 5 bases to trimming and J lost 3 bases; unmatched junction nucleotides: 6. The CDR3 is 14 amino acids. CDR1 and CDR2 (germline): SGHTA, FQGNSA. CDR3 in DNA: TGTGCCAGCAGCAACACAGGGGAAAAAGAGACCCAGTACTTC. This codes for CASSNTGEKETQYF.

This clone was observed once. This chain joins TRBV11-3 and TRBJ2-5, with D possibly being TRBD2 (6 bases). Trimming took 3 bases from V and 5 from J, leaving 19 bases between them. The germline V gene encodes CDR1 SGHNT and CDR2 YENEEA. The CDR3 is made up of 16 amino acids. The CDR3 nucleotides read TGTGCCAGCAGCTTGGCCACAGGTTGGGGGGACGAGACCCAGTACTTC. Residues: CASSLATGWGDETQYF.

The chain couples TRBV9 to TRBJ2-2, with TRBD1 matching 7 bases. Trimming took 3 bases from V and 3 from J; bases not matched to a gene: 5. This CDR3 is built from 15 residues. The germline gives CDR1 SGDLS, CDR2 YYNGEE. The CDR3 spells CASSAWTGYTGELFF. The CDR3 nucleotides read TGTGCCAGCAGCGCCTGGACAGGCTACACCGGGGAGCTGTTTTTT.

The gene calls are TRBV11-2 and TRBJ2-5; D is possibly TRBD1 (5 bases). This CDR3 comprises 14 residues. Trimming stripped 5 bases from V and 2 bases from J, with 12 bases between. The germline CDR1 and CDR2 sequences are SGHAT and FQNNGV. CDR3 bases: TGTGCCAGCAGCCTCGGTACAGGACAAGAGACCCAGTACTTC. This encodes CASSLGTGQETQYF.

Note on this clone: The limits of the CDR3 on the DNA are not certain, so only TCRdb's listed CDR3 is given. The rearrangement joins TRBV11-2 to TRBJ2-1; the D segment call TRBD2 is taken from the table without a DNA check. With termini counted, the CDR3 has 16 amino acids. Germline CDR1 reads SGHAT; CDR2 reads FQNNGV. The CDR3 here is CASSLVGGGAPSAEFF.

In this sample, this clone turned up once. V and J are TRBV19 and TRBJ1-1; TRBD1 agrees at 10 bases. The CDR3 is made up of 15 amino acids. V lost 1 base to trimming and J lost 6 bases; unmatched junction nucleotides: 5. Germline CDR1 reads LNHDA; CDR2 reads SQIVND (reference sequence). CDR3 sequence reads: CASSIGGTGDPEAFF. DNA for the CDR3: TGTGCCAGTAGTATAGGGGGGACAGGGGATCCTGAAGCTTTCTTT.

This chain uses TRBV13 with TRBJ1-5; 9 nucleotides align to TRBD1. CDR3 size: 16 residues. Germline CDR1 PRHDT, CDR2 FYEKMQ (reference sequence). Trimming at V came to 1 base and at J to 3 bases, leaving 4 bases not matched to a gene. The CDR3 region is CASSLAGQGVNQPQHF. Written as DNA, the CDR3 is TGTGCCAGCAGCTTAGCGGGACAGGGAGTCAATCAGCCCCAGCATTTT.

The chain carries TRBV29-1 and TRBJ1-3, with D possibly TRBD1 on 5 matching bases. CDR3 length: 13 amino acids. Germline V gene lookup returns CDR1 SQVTM and CDR2 ANQGSEA. V gave up 6 bases and J gave up 4 bases, with 13 bases separating them. CDR3 protein: CSVGDFWGNTIYF. The CDR3 nucleotides read TGCAGCGTAGGGGACTTTTGGGGAAACACCATATATTTT.

The chain has TRBV27 and TRBJ2-3; D perhaps matches TRBD2 (5 bases). This CDR3 has 14 amino acids. Trimming took 5 bases from V and 3 from J, leaving 12 bases between them. The germline V gene has CDR1 MNHEY and CDR2 SMNVEV (reference sequence). CDR3 sequence: CASSSPGVTDTQYF. CDR3 DNA: TGTGCCAGCAGTAGCCCCGGGGTGACAGATACGCAGTATTTT.

This chain joins TRBV4-2 and TRBJ2-7; D gene unclear. Germline-derived CDR1 and CDR2 are LGHNA and YNFKEQ. The CDR3 has 15 amino acids. Trimming took 4 bases from V and 0 from J, leaving 13 bases between them. In DNA form, the CDR3 reads TGTGCCAGCAGCCGTTCTAGGCAGTACTCCTACGAGCAGTACTTC. Its translation is CASSRSRQYSYEQYF.

This clone was observed once. The gene calls are TRBV27 and TRBJ2-7, with D perhaps matching TRBD1 (6 bases). CDR1 and CDR2 (germline): MNHEY, SMNVEV (reference sequence). CDR3 size: 13 residues. V was clipped by 4 bases and J by 1 base, with 8 bases between them. The CDR3 here is CASSWGQSYEQYF. The CDR3, as DNA: TGTGCCAGCAGTTGGGGGCAGTCCTACGAGCAGTACTTC.

This clone showed up just once. This chain links TRBV2 with TRBJ1-3; 7 nucleotides agree with TRBD1. Germline trimming cut 6 bases from V and 0 bases from J; bases unmatched to any gene: 8. The CDR3 sequence is 16 residues long. Germline V gene lookup returns CDR1 SNHLY and CDR2 FYNNEI. CDR3 in amino acids: CASSRDRAHSGNTIYF. The CDR3 DNA sequence: TGTGCCAGCAGCCGGGACAGAGCACACTCTGGAAACACCATATATTTT. The variable domain in full, completed from reference TRBV2 and TRBJ1-3, reads EPEVTQTPSHQVTQMGQEVILRCVPISNHLYFYWYRQILGQKVEFLVSFYNNEISEKSEIFDDQFSVERPDGSNFTLKIRSTKLEDSAMYFCASSRDRAHSGNTIYFGEGSWLTVV.

V is TRBV7-2 and J is TRBJ1-2; D not certain. V lost 5 bases, J lost 4 bases, and 11 bases lay in between. The CDR3 length is 13 residues. CDR1 is SGHTA, CDR2 FQGNSA, per germline. For the CDR3, the DNA is TGTGCCAGCAGCCCCCGTTTGGCCTATGGCTACACCTTC. It yields the protein CASSPRLAYGYTF. The full variable domain, completed using reference TRBV7-2 and TRBJ1-2, is GAGVSQSPSNKVTEKGKDVELRCDPISGHTALYWYRQSLGQGLEFLIYFQGNSAPDKSGLPSDRFSAERTGGSVSTLTIQRTQQEDSAVYLCASSPRLAYGYTFGSGTRLTVV.

V gene TRBV5-1 combines with J gene TRBJ2-7; TRBD1 agrees at 8 bases. This CDR3 region has 14 residues. Germline V gives CDR1 SGHRS, CDR2 YFSETQ. The V segment lost 6 bases and the J segment 9 bases; nucleotides outside the gene matches: 14. CDR3 nucleotides: TGCGCCAGCACCAACCAGGGGGCAGCTACGAGGCAGTACTTC. It codes for CASTNQGAATRQYF.

The chain employs TRBV28 and TRBJ2-1, with 10 bases lining up with TRBD2. This CDR3 comprises 16 residues. The V gene's germline CDR1 is MDHEN and CDR2 SYDVKM. The V and J ends lost 6 bases and 7 bases, in that order; junction bases with no gene match: 12. DNA of the CDR3: TGTGCCAGCAGCTCGACGGGACTAGCGTCTTCTAATGAGCAGTTCTTC. Its protein is CASSSTGLASSNEQFF.

This chain connects TRBV6-1 to TRBJ2-2; weak D call: TRBD1 (6 bases). V was pared by 2 bases and J by 6 bases, with 10 bases between. Germline assignment: CDR1 MNHNS and CDR2 SASEGT. The CDR3 spans 14 residues. Written as DNA, the CDR3 is TGTGCCAGCAGTGAATCTCAGGGGTCCGGGGAGCTGTTTTTT. It translates to CASSESQGSGELFF.

The chain joins TRBV7-2 to TRBJ2-1; TRBD2 agrees at 7 bases. Germline assignment: CDR1 SGHTA and CDR2 FQGNSA. V shed 5 bases and J 10 bases; nucleotides not matched to a gene: 8. The CDR3 runs to 13 residues. CDR3 in amino acids: CASSASSGGEQFF. DNA for the CDR3: TGTGCCAGCAGCGCTTCCTCGGGAGGCGAGCAGTTCTTC.

The chain is built from TRBV2 and TRBJ2-7; D is ambiguous. Germline CDR1 SNHLY, CDR2 FYNNEI. Trimming pared 8 bases from V and 1 base from J, leaving 18 bases between. This CDR3 has 15 amino acids. The CDR3 DNA reads as TGTGCCAGCTCAAAGACACAGAGTCAATCCTACGAGCAGTACTTC. Its protein is CASSKTQSQSYEQYF.